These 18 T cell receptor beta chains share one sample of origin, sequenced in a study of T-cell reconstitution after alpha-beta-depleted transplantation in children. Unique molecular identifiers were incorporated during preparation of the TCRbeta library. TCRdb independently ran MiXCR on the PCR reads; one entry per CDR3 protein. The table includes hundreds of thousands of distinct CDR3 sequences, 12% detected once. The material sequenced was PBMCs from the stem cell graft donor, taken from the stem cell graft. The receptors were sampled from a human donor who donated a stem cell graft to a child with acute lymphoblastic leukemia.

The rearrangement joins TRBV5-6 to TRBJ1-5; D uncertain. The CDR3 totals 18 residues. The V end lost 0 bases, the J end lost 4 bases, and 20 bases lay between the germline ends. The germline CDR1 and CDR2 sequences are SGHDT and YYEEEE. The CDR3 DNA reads TGTGCCAGCAGCTTGGCCAATTCCCCCTGGAAGGCGAATCAGCCCCAGCATTTT. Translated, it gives CASSLANSPWKANQPQHF.

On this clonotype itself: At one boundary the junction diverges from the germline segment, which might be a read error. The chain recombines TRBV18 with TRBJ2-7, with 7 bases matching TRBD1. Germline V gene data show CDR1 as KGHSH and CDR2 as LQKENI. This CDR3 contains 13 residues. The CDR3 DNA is TGTGCCAGCTCACTACGACAGGGCTACGACCAGTACTTC. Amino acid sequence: CASSLRQGYDQYF.

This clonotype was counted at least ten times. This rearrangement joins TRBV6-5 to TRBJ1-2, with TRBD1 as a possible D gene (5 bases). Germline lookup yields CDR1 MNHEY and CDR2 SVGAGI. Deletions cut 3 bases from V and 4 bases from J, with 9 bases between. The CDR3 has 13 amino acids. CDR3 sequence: CASSYWDRYGYTF. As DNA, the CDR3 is TGTGCCAGCAGTTATTGGGACCGCTATGGCTACACCTTC.

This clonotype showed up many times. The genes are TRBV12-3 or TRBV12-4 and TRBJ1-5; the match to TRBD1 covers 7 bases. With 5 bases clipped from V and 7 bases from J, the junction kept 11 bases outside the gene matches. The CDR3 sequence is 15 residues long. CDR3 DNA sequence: TGTGCCAGCAGTCCGAGACAGGGTCCGGAACAGCCCCAGCATTTT. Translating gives CASSPRQGPEQPQHF.

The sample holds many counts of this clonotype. CDR3 sequence: CASRVTSGRANEQFF. In nucleotides, the CDR3 is TGTGCCAGCAGAGTCACTAGCGGGAGGGCCAATGAGCAGTTCTTC. The chain carries TRBV6-5 and TRBJ2-1, with 13 bases identical to TRBD2. The junction had 5 bases not matched to a gene; V was cut back by 6 bases and J by 6 bases. The CDR3 contains 15 residues. Germline CDR1 is MNHEY and CDR2 is SVGAGI.

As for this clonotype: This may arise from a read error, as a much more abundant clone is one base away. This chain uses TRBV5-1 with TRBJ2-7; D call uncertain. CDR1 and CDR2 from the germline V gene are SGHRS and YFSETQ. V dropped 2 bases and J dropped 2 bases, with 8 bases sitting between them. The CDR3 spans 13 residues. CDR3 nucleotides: TGCGCCAGCAGCTTTCACTGGACCTACGAGCAGTACTTC. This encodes CASSFHWTYEQYF.

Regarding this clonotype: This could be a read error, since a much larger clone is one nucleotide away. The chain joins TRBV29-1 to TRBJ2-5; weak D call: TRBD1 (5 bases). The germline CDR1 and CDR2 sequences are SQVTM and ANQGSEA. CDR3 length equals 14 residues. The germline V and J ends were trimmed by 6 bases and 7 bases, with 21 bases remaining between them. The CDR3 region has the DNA TGCAGCGTCATAGGGGAACTGATATGGTTGACCCAGTACTTC. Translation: CSVIGELIWLTQYF.

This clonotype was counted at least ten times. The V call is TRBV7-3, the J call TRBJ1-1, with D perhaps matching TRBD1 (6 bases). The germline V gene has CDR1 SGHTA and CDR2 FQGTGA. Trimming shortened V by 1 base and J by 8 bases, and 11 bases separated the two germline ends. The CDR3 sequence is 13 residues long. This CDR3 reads CASSLKQGWEAFF. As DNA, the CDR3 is TGTGCCAGCAGCTTAAAACAGGGTTGGGAAGCTTTCTTT.

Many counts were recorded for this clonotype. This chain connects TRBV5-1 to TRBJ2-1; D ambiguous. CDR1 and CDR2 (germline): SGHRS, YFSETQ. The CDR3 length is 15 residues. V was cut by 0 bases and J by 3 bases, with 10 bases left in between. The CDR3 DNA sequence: TGCGCCAGCAGCTTGGCCGAGACTTTCTACAATGAGCAGTTCTTC. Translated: CASSLAETFYNEQFF.

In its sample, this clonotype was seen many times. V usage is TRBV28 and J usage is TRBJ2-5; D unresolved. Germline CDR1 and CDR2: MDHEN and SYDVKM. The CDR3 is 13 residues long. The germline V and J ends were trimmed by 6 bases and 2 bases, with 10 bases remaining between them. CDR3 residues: CASRLTLQETQYF. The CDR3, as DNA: TGTGCCAGCAGGTTGACTCTTCAAGAGACCCAGTACTTC.

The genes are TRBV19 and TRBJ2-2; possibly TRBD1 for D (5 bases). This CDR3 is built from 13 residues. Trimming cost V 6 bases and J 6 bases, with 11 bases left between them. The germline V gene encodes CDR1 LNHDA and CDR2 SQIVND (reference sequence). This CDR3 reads CASSRVSAGELFF. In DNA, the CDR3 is TGTGCCAGTAGCAGGGTGTCGGCCGGGGAGCTGTTTTTT.

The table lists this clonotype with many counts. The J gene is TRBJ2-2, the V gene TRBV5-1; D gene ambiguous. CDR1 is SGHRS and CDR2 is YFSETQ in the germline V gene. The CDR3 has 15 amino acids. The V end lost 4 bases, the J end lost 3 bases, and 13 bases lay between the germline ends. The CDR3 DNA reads TGCGCCAGCAGCCCTTTCACTCCAGACACCGGGGAGCTGTTTTTT. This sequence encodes CASSPFTPDTGELFF.

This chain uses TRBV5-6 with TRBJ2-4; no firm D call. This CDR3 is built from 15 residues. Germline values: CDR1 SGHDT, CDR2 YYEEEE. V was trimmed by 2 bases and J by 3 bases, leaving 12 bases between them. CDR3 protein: CASSFYDRDKNIQYF. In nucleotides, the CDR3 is TGTGCCAGCAGCTTTTACGATAGAGACAAAAACATTCAGTACTTC.

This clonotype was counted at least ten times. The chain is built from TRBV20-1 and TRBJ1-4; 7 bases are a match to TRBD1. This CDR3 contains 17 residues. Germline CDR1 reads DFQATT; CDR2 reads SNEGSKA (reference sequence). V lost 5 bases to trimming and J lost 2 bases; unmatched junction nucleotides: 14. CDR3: CSAPREGALTTNEKLFF. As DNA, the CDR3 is TGCAGTGCTCCCCGGGAGGGGGCTCTTACTACTAATGAAAAACTGTTTTTT.

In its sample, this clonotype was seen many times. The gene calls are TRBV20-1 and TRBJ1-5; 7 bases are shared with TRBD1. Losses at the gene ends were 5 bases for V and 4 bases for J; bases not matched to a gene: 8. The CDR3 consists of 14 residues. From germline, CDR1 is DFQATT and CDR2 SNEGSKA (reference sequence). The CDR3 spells CSAPSRGENQPQHF. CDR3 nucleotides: TGCAGTGCTCCCTCCAGGGGGGAGAATCAGCCCCAGCATTTT.

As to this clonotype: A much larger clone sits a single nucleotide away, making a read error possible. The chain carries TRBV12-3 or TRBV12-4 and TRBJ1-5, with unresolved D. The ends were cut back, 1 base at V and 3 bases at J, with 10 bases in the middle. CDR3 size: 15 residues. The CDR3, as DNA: TGTGCCAGCAGTTTAGAGGGCTGGAACAATCAGCCCCAGCATTTT. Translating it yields CASSLEGWNNQPQHF.

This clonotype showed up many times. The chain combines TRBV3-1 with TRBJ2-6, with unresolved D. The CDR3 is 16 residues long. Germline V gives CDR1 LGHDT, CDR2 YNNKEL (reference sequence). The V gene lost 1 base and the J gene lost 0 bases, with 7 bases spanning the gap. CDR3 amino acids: CASSQAHSSGANVLTF. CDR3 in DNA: TGTGCCAGCAGCCAAGCACATAGCTCTGGGGCCAACGTCCTGACTTTC.

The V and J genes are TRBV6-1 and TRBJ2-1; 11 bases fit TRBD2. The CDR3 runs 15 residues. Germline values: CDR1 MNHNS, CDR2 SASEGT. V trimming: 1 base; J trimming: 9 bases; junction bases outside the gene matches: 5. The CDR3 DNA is TGTGCCAGCAGTGAAGAAATAGCGGGAGGGTGTGAGCAGTTCTTC. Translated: CASSEEIAGGCEQFF.